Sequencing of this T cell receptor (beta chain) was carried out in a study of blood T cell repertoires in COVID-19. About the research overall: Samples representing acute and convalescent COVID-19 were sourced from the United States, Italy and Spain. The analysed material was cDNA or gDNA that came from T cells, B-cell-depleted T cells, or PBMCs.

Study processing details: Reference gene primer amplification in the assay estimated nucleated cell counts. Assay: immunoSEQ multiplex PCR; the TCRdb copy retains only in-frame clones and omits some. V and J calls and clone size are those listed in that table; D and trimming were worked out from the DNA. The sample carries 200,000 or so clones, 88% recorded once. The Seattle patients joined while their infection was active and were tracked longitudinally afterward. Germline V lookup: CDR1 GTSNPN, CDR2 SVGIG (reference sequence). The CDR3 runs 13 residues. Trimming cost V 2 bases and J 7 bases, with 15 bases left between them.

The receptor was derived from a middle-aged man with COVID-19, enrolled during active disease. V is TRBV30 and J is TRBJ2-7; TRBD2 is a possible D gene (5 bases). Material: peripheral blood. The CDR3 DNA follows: TGTGCCTGGAGTAAGAGGGAGCAAGGTGAGCAGTACTTC. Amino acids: CAWSKREQGEQYF.